The 6 T cell receptor beta chains listed next were all sequenced from one sample in a study of blood T cell repertoires in COVID-19 (dated by TCRdb to 2019 to 2021). The library came from the immunoSEQ multiplex PCR assay. What TCRdb holds here is the immuneACCESS table cut down to in-frame rearrangements. Part of the clones is not present; checked against another copy, under half of the missing clones reflect an unresolved V gene, and the others are unexplained. The sample contains approximately 51,000 clones, about nine tenths of them found a single time. The ten largest clones represent over 5.5% of the sample. The sample consisted of peripheral blood. All receptors come from a man over 45 with active COVID-19.

The rearrangement links TRBV6-2 or TRBV6-3 to TRBJ1-2; D is unclear. The CDR3 contains 13 residues. V was pared by 2 bases and J by 6 bases, with 10 bases between. CDR1 is MNHEY, CDR2 SVGEGT, per germline. The CDR3 region is CASSYGWSDGYTF. The CDR3 DNA reads TGTGCCAGCAGTTACGGGTGGAGTGATGGCTACACCTTC.

This clone was observed a few times. The chain recombines TRBV3-1 (or the pseudogene TRBV3-2) with TRBJ1-2; tentatively, D is TRBD1 (5 bases). This CDR3 is built from 13 residues. Trimming shortened V by 1 base and J by 7 bases, and 10 bases separated the two germline ends. Germline V gene data show CDR1 as LGHDT and CDR2 as YNNKEL (reference sequence). The CDR3 nucleotides read TGTGCCAGCAGCCAAGCAGGGTTAGGTGGCTACACCTTC. It yields the protein CASSQAGLGGYTF.

This CDR3 is CASSLTAFYEQYF. The CDR3 DNA follows: TGTGCCAGCAGCCTTACCGCGTTCTACGAGCAGTACTTC. The chain is built from TRBV7-8 and TRBJ2-7; no firm D call. The V gene lost 5 bases and the J gene lost 3 bases, with 11 bases spanning the gap. Germline V lookup: CDR1 SGHVS, CDR2 FQNEAQ. The CDR3 is 13 amino acids.

J is TRBJ2-1 and V is TRBV29-1; 7 positions match TRBD2. This CDR3 region has 13 residues. Trimming removed 7 bases from V and 4 bases from J; junction bases left unmatched: 7. Germline V gives CDR1 SQVTM, CDR2 ANQGSEA. CDR3 in DNA: TGCAGCGCGAGGTCGGGAGGATACAATGAGCAGTTCTTC. Its protein is CSARSGGYNEQFF.

Here the CDR3 DNA reads TGTGCCAGTAGCCCTCGAGCTCTTAACACTGAAGCTTTCTTT. Encoded protein: CASSPRALNTEAFF. V gene TRBV19 combines with J gene TRBJ1-1; D is ambiguous. The length of the CDR3 is 14 residues. V was trimmed by 6 bases and J by 2 bases, leaving 13 bases between them. Germline assignment: CDR1 LNHDA and CDR2 SQIVND (reference sequence).

V is TRBV18 and J is TRBJ1-1; D unresolved. The V and J ends lost 6 bases and 5 bases respectively, with 16 bases between them. Germline-derived CDR1 and CDR2 are KGHSH and LQKENI. This CDR3 spans 14 amino acids. DNA of the CDR3: TGTGCCAGCTCCCCTACCACGCTCGTGACTGAAGCTTTCTTT. Amino acids: CASSPTTLVTEAFF.